In this sample, the clone carrying this T cell receptor (beta chain) turned up once. Its antigen is not known. Sequencing used immunoSEQ multiplex PCR; TCRdb keeps in-frame clones, though not all of them. This sample has about 1 million clones, with around 74% found just once. This sample stems from a study of shared clonotypes between healthy human individuals. Study background: Contributing individuals were two females and three males aged 18 to 49. Study observations and caveats: Sampling covered nothing but blood. Tissue TCR repertoires likely differ from those found in blood.

All donors qualified as healthy HIV-negative adults and had experienced no recent acute infections or vaccinations. V shed 5 bases and J shed 6 bases, with 18 bases lying between them. Looked up from germline, CDR1 is SNHLY and CDR2 is FYNNEI. There are 15 residues in the CDR3. This sequence joins TRBV2 and TRBJ2-3; D might be TRBD2 (6 bases). This receptor was taken from a man aged 18 to 29 in good health. Sequencing was done on a sample of memory CD4+ T cells sorted from blood. This sample's subset: CD45RA-negative fraction. The CDR3 bases are TGTGCCAGCAGTTACGGGACTGAGCATGGGGATACGCAGTATTTT. Amino acids: CASSYGTEHGDTQYF. The full variable domain, completed using reference TRBV2 and TRBJ2-3, is EPEVTQTPSHQVTQMGQEVILRCVPISNHLYFYWYRQILGQKVEFLVSFYNNEISEKSEIFDDQFSVERPDGSNFTLKIRSTKLEDSAMYFCASSYGTEHGDTQYFGPGTRLTVL.